One T cell receptor beta chain is described in this entry. Its cognate antigen is unknown. The data stem from a study of cytomegalovirus exposure and HLA in healthy donors. Healthy bone marrow donors made up the donor group. PCR involved 60 Vbeta and 13 Jbeta primers. Profiling relied on immunoSEQ multiplex PCR, and the TCRdb table lists in-frame clones only, not all of them. The sample lists more than 95,000 clones, 75% to 85% seen once, with about 9.1% in the top ten. Losses at the gene ends were 1 base for V and 6 bases for J; bases not matched to a gene: 7. The CDR3 contains 15 residues. CDR1 and CDR2 (germline): SGHAT, FQNNGV. Findings and limits, study-wide: Owing to their indistinguishability, certain V segments, notably TRBV6-2 and TRBV6-3, were excluded.

V and J are TRBV11-2 and TRBJ2-7; 9 bases are shared with TRBD1. The sample was PBMCs. This receptor was identified in a woman between 50 and 59 years old in good health and CMV-seropositive. The CDR3 bases are TGTGCCAGCAGCTTAGGGTGGGGACAGGGTATCGAGCAGTACTTC. Protein sequence: CASSLGWGQGIEQYF.